The 19 T cell receptor beta chains presented below share a single source sample, sequenced in a study of cytomegalovirus exposure and HLA in healthy donors (dated by TCRdb to between 2016 and 2019). Libraries were constructed by the immunoSEQ multiplex PCR assay. In its TCRdb copy, this immuneACCESS table keeps in-frame sequences only and misses some clones. Where compared with another copy, unresolved V genes explain less than half of these, and the others have no known cause. The sample has roughly 310,000 clones on record, roughly 88% of them singletons. The ten largest clones represent around 0.96% of the sample. Specimen: PBMCs. These TCRs come from a man younger than 45 in good health and CMV-seronegative.

This clone was detected once. The chain is built from TRBV4-1 and TRBJ1-1; 7 bases align to TRBD1. V gave up 3 bases and J gave up 0 bases; unmatched junction bases: 10. The CDR3 sequence is 17 residues long. Germline V CDR1 and CDR2: MGHRA, YSYEKL. CDR3 protein: CASSHPGVTGLNTEAFF. The CDR3 DNA reads TGCGCCAGCAGCCATCCTGGGGTGACAGGGCTGAACACTGAAGCTTTCTTT.

The rearrangement joins TRBV29-1 to TRBJ2-5; 8 bases match TRBD2. Trimming removed 7 bases from V and 5 bases from J; junction bases left unmatched: 12. CDR3 length: 14 amino acids. The germline CDR1 and CDR2 sequences are SQVTM and ANQGSEA. The CDR3 is CSAQAGGSGETQYF. CDR3 sequence (DNA): TGCAGCGCCCAGGCGGGGGGTAGTGGGGAGACCCAGTACTTC. The entire variable domain, with the rest obtained from reference TRBV29-1 and TRBJ2-5, is as follows: SAVISQKPSRDICQRGTSLTIQCQVDSQVTMMFWYRQQPGQSLTLIATANQGSEATYESGFVIDKFPISRPNLTFSTLTVSNMSPEDSSIYLCSAQAGGSGETQYFGPGTRLLVL.

This rearrangement joins TRBV27 to TRBJ2-1, with a tentative D call TRBD2 (5 bases). Looked up from germline, CDR1 is MNHEY and CDR2 is SMNVEV (reference sequence). This CDR3 contains 15 residues. Trimming shortened V by 8 bases and J by 7 bases, and 21 bases separated the two germline ends. In DNA, the CDR3 is TGTGCCAGCTGCCCCCACGGGCCTACGGGGAATGAGCAGTTCTTC. Amino acid sequence: CASCPHGPTGNEQFF.

J is TRBJ2-7 and V is TRBV14, with unresolved D. V dropped 2 bases and J dropped 2 bases, with 13 bases sitting between them. There are 15 residues in the CDR3. CDR1 is SGHDN, CDR2 FVKESK, per germline. The CDR3, as DNA: TGTGCCAGCAGCCAAATGGGCAGTCCAACCTACGAGCAGTACTTC. Amino acid sequence: CASSQMGSPTYEQYF.

The chain joins TRBV9 to TRBJ2-1, with TRBD1 matching 8 bases. Germline assignment: CDR1 SGDLS and CDR2 YYNGEE. There are 18 residues in the CDR3. J gave up 2 bases and V 3 bases, and 13 bases lay outside the gene matches. Written as DNA, the CDR3 is TGTGCCAGCAGCGCCAGACAGGGGTCGTGGGTAACCTACAATGAGCAGTTCTTC. Translating it yields CASSARQGSWVTYNEQFF. Full variable domain (remainder filled in from reference TRBV9 and TRBJ2-1): DSGVTQTPKHLITATGQRVTLRCSPRSGDLSVYWYQQSLDQGLQFLIQYYNGEERAKGNILERFSAQQFPDLHSELNLSSLELGDSALYFCASSARQGSWVTYNEQFFGPGTRLTVL.

CDR3: CAWSVVDRAQETQYF. The CDR3 DNA reads TGTGCCTGGAGTGTAGTGGACAGGGCACAAGAGACCCAGTACTTC. The chain has TRBV30 and TRBJ2-5, with 8 bases fitting TRBD1. V was clipped by 0 bases and J by 2 bases; unmatched bases: 5. CDR3 size: 15 residues. Per the germline V gene, CDR1 is GTSNPN and CDR2 is SVGIG (reference sequence).

The J gene is TRBJ2-3, the V gene TRBV11-3, with 11 bases that match TRBD2. CDR1 SGHNT and CDR2 YENEEA come from the germline V gene. J was trimmed by 0 bases and V by 5 bases; bases with no gene match: 4. This CDR3 is built from 16 residues. The CDR3 DNA reads TGTGCCAGCAGCGAAGGACTAGCGGGTAGCACAGATACGCAGTATTTT. Its translation is CASSEGLAGSTDTQYF.

This chain connects TRBV5-1 to TRBJ1-1; no clear D. Germline CDR1 SGHRS, CDR2 YFSETQ. Trimming removed 0 bases at V and 0 bases at J, with 12 bases between. The CDR3 is made up of 16 amino acids. CDR3 in DNA: TGCGCCAGCAGCTTGGAATGGCGGGGAGTGAACACTGAAGCTTTCTTT. It is translated as CASSLEWRGVNTEAFF.

The chain carries TRBV9 and TRBJ2-5; D may be TRBD1 (5 bases). Trimming removed 1 base at V and 4 bases at J, with 8 bases between. CDR3 size: 13 residues. The V gene's germline CDR1 is SGDLS and CDR2 YYNGEE. The DNA of the CDR3 is TGTGCCAGCAGCGTAACCACAGGAGAGACCCAGTACTTC. This encodes CASSVTTGETQYF.

This clone was recorded once. The chain couples TRBV15 to TRBJ1-4; D ambiguous. The CDR3 covers 15 residues. The ends were cut back, 1 base at V and 7 bases at J, with 13 bases in the middle. CDR1 and CDR2 (germline): LNHNV, YYDKDF (reference sequence). The CDR3 region is CATSRGTRDGEKLFF. The CDR3 nucleotides read TGTGCCACCAGCAGAGGGACGAGGGATGGTGAAAAACTGTTTTTT.

The V and J genes are TRBV25-1 and TRBJ2-3; 9 bases map to TRBD1. Germline V lookup: CDR1 MGHDK, CDR2 SYGVNS. The CDR3 length is 14 residues. Germline trimming cut 6 bases from V and 9 bases from J; bases unmatched to any gene: 10. CDR3 sequence reads: CASREGQGQQTQYF. CDR3 coding DNA: TGTGCCAGCAGGGAGGGACAGGGCCAACAAACGCAGTATTTT.

This chain connects TRBV27 to TRBJ2-3; D perhaps matches TRBD2 (6 bases). The CDR3 is 14 amino acids. Germline CDR1 and CDR2: MNHEY and SMNVEV (reference sequence). The V end was cut by 5 bases, the J end by 2 bases, with 11 bases between. The DNA for the CDR3 is TGTGCCAGCAGTCTGGGACTTTTCACAGATACGCAGTATTTT. Its protein product is CASSLGLFTDTQYF.

This chain uses TRBV2 with TRBJ1-2; 12 bases agree with TRBD1. The length of the CDR3 is 14 residues. Germline CDR1 SNHLY, CDR2 FYNNEI. The junction had 8 bases not matched to a gene; V was cut back by 7 bases and J by 8 bases. The CDR3 is CASTNLGTGGGYTF. CDR3 DNA sequence: TGTGCCAGCACCAACCTGGGGACAGGGGGCGGCTACACCTTC. Using reference TRBV2 and TRBJ1-2 for the parts outside the CDR3, the full variable domain is EPEVTQTPSHQVTQMGQEVILRCVPISNHLYFYWYRQILGQKVEFLVSFYNNEISEKSEIFDDQFSVERPDGSNFTLKIRSTKLEDSAMYFCASTNLGTGGGYTFGSGTRLTVV.

The V call is TRBV19, the J call TRBJ1-2, with 12 bases aligning to TRBD1. Germline V CDR1 and CDR2: LNHDA, SQIVND (reference sequence). V lost 4 bases and J lost 3; bases outside the gene matches: 15. The CDR3 contains 19 residues. CDR3 bases: TGTGCCAGTAGTAAACCTCCCGGGACAGGGGGCAGAAAGGACTATGGCTACACCTTC. This sequence encodes CASSKPPGTGGRKDYGYTF.

This clone was counted a single time. The CDR3 DNA reads TGTGCCAGTAGTATGTCGCGACTCGGGACAGGGAGCAATCAGCCCCAGCATTTT. It specifies CASSMSRLGTGSNQPQHF. The chain joins TRBV19 to TRBJ1-5; 9 nucleotides match TRBD1. This CDR3 region has 18 residues. Germline loops: CDR1 LNHDA, CDR2 SQIVND (reference sequence). V shed 3 bases, J shed 1 base, and the junction held 10 bases outside the gene matches.

The V call is TRBV2, the J call TRBJ2-7, with a weak D call TRBD2 (5 bases). V lost 4 bases and J 3 bases, leaving 13 bases between the germline ends. The germline V gene has CDR1 SNHLY and CDR2 FYNNEI. The length of the CDR3 is 14 residues. Here the CDR3 reads CASSAPGWDYEQYF. The CDR3 DNA follows: TGTGCCAGCAGTGCGCCGGGGTGGGACTACGAGCAGTACTTC.

This clone has only one observation. The CDR3 reads CASRDRGWETQYF. The CDR3 nucleotides read TGCGCCAGTCGGGACAGGGGATGGGAGACCCAGTACTTC. The chain links TRBV5-1 to TRBJ2-5; 10 nucleotides agree with TRBD1. Germline CDR1 and CDR2: SGHRS and YFSETQ. V gave up 8 bases and J gave up 5 bases; unmatched junction bases: 6. The CDR3 spans 13 residues. The whole variable domain, remainder taken from reference TRBV5-1 and TRBJ2-5, is KAGVTQTPRYLIKTRGQQVTLSCSPISGHRSVSWYQQTPGQGLQFLFEYFSETQRNKGNFPGRFSGRQFSNSRSEMNVSTLELGDSALYLCASRDRGWETQYFGPGTRLLVL.

This clone was observed a single time. This chain connects TRBV28 to TRBJ2-1, with 7 bases fitting TRBD1. Germline values: CDR1 MDHEN, CDR2 SYDVKM. V was pared by 2 bases and J by 6 bases, with 7 bases of the junction left unmatched. The CDR3 extends over 15 amino acids. The CDR3 reads CASSLQTGYRNEQFF. The CDR3 DNA reads as TGTGCCAGCAGTTTACAGACAGGGTATCGCAATGAGCAGTTCTTC.

The J gene is TRBJ1-6, the V gene TRBV15; TRBD1 matches 10 bases. The CDR3 length is 20 residues. Germline CDR1 LNHNV, CDR2 YYDKDF (reference sequence). V gave up 1 base and J gave up 0 bases; unmatched junction bases: 9. The DNA of the CDR3 is TGTGCCACCAGCAGAGGAGATTGGGGACAGGGGAGCTCCTATAATTCACCCCTCCACTTT. Translated: CATSRGDWGQGSSYNSPLHF.